Shown below are 9 T cell receptor beta chains from a single sample sequenced in a study of Graves' ophthalmopathy and Graves' hyperthyroidism (dated by TCRdb to 2016 to 2019). The data were produced on an Illumina HiSeq 2000. For repertoire sequencing, TCR beta CDR3 regions were amplified from RNA transcripts. The first round of RT-PCR was done with HTBI primers and the Qiagen OneStep RT-PCR kit, and was followed by a second round of multiplex PCR, then size selection and purification. The public sequencing data were trimmed at Q25 with fastp and processed into clonotypes with MiXCR by TCRdb, which kept only in-frame beta chains. CDR3 protein sequences are deduplicated, and each keeps its most common genes and DNA. This sample gives 170,000 or so distinct CDR3 sequences in total; around two fifths of them show up just once. 5.8% of the sample lies in the top ten. Sequencing was carried out using peripheral blood. All receptors derive from a woman aged 40 to 50 with Graves' ophthalmopathy. Donor details come from another sample of the same person, matched by shared clones.

This chain links TRBV7-2 with TRBJ1-1; no definite D call. Germline V gene data show CDR1 as SGHTA and CDR2 as FQGNSA. V dropped 2 bases and J dropped 8 bases, with 9 bases sitting between them. This CDR3 has 12 residues. The CDR3 bases are TGTGCCAGCAGCTTAAGCGGCAAAGAAGCTTTCTTT. Protein sequence: CASSLSGKEAFF.

This clonotype was counted many times. J is TRBJ1-1 and V is TRBV5-1; no clear D gene. The length of the CDR3 is 14 residues. Germline loops: CDR1 SGHRS, CDR2 YFSETQ. V was cut by 0 bases and J by 1 base, with 7 bases left in between. CDR3 coding DNA: TGCGCCAGCAGCTTGGATCCAGGGAACACTGAAGCTTTCTTT. Translating gives CASSLDPGNTEAFF.

This clonotype was seen at least ten times. V usage is TRBV15 and J usage is TRBJ2-2; D remains ambiguous. This CDR3 is 14 amino acids long. Trimming cost V 0 bases and J 3 bases, with 5 bases left between them. Germline loops: CDR1 LNHNV, CDR2 YYDKDF (reference sequence). The CDR3 loop is CATSRDADTGELFF. The DNA of the CDR3 is TGTGCCACCAGCAGAGATGCGGACACCGGGGAGCTGTTTTTT.

This clonotype was observed at least ten times. This chain joins TRBV12-3 or TRBV12-4 and TRBJ1-1; 9 positions match TRBD1. The V and J ends lost 6 bases and 4 bases, in that order; junction bases with no gene match: 9. The CDR3 loop spans 15 amino acids. For the CDR3, the DNA is TGTGCCAGCAGGCCGGGACAGGGAAGGGTCACTGAAGCTTTCTTT. Protein sequence: CASRPGQGRVTEAFF.

This clonotype was picked up many times. The rearrangement links TRBV7-3 to TRBJ2-2, with D unresolved. This CDR3 region has 12 residues. Germline CDR1 is SGHTA and CDR2 is FQGTGA. V lost 1 base and J 6 bases, leaving 3 bases between the germline ends. The chain's CDR3 is CASSLKAGELFF. The CDR3 bases are TGTGCCAGCAGCTTAAAGGCCGGGGAGCTGTTTTTT. Together with reference TRBV7-3 and TRBJ2-2, the CDR3 gives the full variable domain: GAGVSQTPSNKVTEKGKYVELRCDPISGHTALYWYRQSLGQGPEFLIYFQGTGAADDSGLPNDRFFAVRPEGSVSTLKIQRTERGDSAVYLCASSLKAGELFFGEGSRLTVL.

The chain links TRBV7-2 to TRBJ1-2; the D gene is possibly TRBD1 (5 bases). The CDR3 loop spans 15 amino acids. Trimming removed 1 base from V and 5 bases from J, with 14 bases in between. The germline CDR1 and CDR2 sequences are SGHTA and FQGNSA. The CDR3 reads CASSLGTGLVYGYTF. CDR3 bases: TGTGCCAGCAGCTTAGGAACAGGTCTTGTGTATGGCTACACCTTC.

The rearrangement links TRBV30 to TRBJ1-2; D unresolved. Per germline, CDR1 GTSNPN and CDR2 SVGIG (reference sequence). The CDR3 is 13 amino acids. Trimming shortened V by 0 bases and J by 8 bases, and 13 bases separated the two germline ends. CDR3 in DNA: TGTGCCTGGAGTGTACGTCGGGCGGCAGGCTACACCTTC. Translation: CAWSVRRAAGYTF.

This clonotype was counted ten times or more. The genes are TRBV7-4 and TRBJ2-5, with TRBD2 matching over 7 bases. The CDR3 is 14 residues long. Per germline, CDR1 SGHVT and CDR2 SQSDAQ. V was pared by 3 bases and J by 1 base, with 2 bases of the junction left unmatched. The CDR3 protein is CASSFASGQETQYF. In DNA, the CDR3 is TGTGCCAGCAGCTTTGCTAGCGGCCAAGAGACCCAGTACTTC.

This clonotype was counted at least ten times. The genes are TRBV12-3 or TRBV12-4 and TRBJ1-1, with D unclear. With 3 bases removed from V and 4 bases from J, the gap between germline ends came to 9 bases. The CDR3 spans 13 residues. CDR3 sequence (DNA): TGTGCCAGCAGTTTTATGGTGGCCACTGAAGCTTTCTTT. Its translation is CASSFMVATEAFF.